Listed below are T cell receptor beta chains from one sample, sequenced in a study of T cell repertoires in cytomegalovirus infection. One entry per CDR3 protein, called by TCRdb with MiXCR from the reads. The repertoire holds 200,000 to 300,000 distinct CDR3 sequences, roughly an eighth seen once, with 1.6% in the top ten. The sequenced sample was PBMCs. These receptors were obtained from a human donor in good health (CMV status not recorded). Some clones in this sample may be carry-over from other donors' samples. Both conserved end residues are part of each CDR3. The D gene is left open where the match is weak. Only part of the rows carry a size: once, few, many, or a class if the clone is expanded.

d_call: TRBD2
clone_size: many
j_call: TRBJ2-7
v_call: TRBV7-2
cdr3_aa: CASSLGPSGKAYEQYF
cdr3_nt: TGTGCCAGCAGCTTAGGTCCTAGCGGGAAAGCCTACGAGCAGTACTTC

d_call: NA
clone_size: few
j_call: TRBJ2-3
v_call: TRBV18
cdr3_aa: CASSPGIAWTDTQYF
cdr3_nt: TGTGCCAGCTCACCAGGAATAGCTTGGACAGATACGCAGTATTTT

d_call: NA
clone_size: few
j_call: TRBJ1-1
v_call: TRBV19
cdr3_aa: CASSATMNTEAFF
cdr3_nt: TGTGCCAGTAGTGCTACAATGAACACTGAAGCTTTCTTT

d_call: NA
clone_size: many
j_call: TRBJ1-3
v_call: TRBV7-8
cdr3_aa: CASSPVGGSGNTIYF
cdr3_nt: TGTGCCAGCAGCCCTGTAGGGGGCTCTGGAAACACCATATATTTT

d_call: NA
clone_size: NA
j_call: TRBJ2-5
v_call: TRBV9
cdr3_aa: CASSVGPEEETQYF
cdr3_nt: TGTGCCAGCAGCGTAGGACCAGAGGAGGAGACCCAGTACTTC

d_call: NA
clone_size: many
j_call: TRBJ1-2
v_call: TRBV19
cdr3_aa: CASSLQPGPSTYGYTF
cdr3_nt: TGTGCCAGTAGTCTCCAACCCGGACCGTCAACCTATGGCTACACCTTC

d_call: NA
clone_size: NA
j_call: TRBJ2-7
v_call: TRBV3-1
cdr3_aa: CASSQQGFSYEQYF
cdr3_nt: TGTGCCAGCAGCCAACAGGGATTTTCCTACGAGCAGTACTTC

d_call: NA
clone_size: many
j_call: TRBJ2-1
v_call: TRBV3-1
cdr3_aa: CASSQDGGSYNEQFF
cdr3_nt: TGTGCCAGCAGCCAAGATGGAGGCTCCTACAATGAGCAGTTCTTC

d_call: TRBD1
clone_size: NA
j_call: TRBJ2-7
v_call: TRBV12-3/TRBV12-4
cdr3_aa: CASGSHGTGGARNEQYF
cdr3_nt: TGTGCCAGCGGATCCCATGGGACAGGGGGGGCCAGGAACGAGCAGTACTTC

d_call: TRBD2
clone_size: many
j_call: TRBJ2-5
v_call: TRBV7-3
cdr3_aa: CASSEWGGGRETQYF
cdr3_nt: TGTGCCAGCAGCGAATGGGGCGGGGGTAGGGAGACCCAGTACTTC

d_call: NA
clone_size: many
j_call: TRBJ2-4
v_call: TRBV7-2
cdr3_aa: CASSHRLDGTKNIQYF
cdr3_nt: TGTGCCAGCAGCCATAGGCTAGACGGGACCAAAAACATTCAGTACTTC

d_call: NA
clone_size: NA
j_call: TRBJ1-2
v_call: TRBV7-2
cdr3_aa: CASRLEIRGYTF
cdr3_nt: TGTGCCAGCCGATTAGAAATCCGCGGCTACACCTTC

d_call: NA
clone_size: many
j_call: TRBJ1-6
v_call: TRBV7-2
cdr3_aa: CASSLEGRNSPLHF
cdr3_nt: TGTGCCAGCAGCTTAGAGGGAAGGAATTCACCCCTCCACTTT